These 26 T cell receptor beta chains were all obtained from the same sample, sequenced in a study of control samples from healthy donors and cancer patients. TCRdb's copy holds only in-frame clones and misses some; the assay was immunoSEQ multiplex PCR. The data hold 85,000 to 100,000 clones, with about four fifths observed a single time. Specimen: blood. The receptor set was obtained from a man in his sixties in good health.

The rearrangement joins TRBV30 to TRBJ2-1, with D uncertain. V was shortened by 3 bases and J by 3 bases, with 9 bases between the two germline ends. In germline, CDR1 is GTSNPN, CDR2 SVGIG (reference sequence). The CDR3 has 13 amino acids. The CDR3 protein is CAWSLDNYNEQFF. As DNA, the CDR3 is TGTGCCTGGAGCTTAGACAACTACAATGAGCAGTTCTTC.

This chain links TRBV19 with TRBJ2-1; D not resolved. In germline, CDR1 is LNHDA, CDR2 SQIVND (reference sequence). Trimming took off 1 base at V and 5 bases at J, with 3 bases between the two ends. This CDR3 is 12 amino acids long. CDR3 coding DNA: TGTGCCAGTAGTATAGGCGACAATGAGCAGTTCTTC. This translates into CASSIGDNEQFF.

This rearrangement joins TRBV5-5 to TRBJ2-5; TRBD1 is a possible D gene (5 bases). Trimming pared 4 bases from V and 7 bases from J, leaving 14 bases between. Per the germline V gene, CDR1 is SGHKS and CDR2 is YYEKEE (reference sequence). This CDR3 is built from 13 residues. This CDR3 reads CASSPRVFGTQYF. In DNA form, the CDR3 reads TGTGCCAGCAGCCCCAGGGTTTTCGGGACCCAGTACTTC. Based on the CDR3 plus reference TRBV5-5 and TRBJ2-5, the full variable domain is DAGVTQSPTHLIKTRGQQVTLRCSPISGHKSVSWYQQVLGQGPQFIFQYYEKEERGRGNFPDRFSARQFPNYSSELNVNALLLGDSALYLCASSPRVFGTQYFGPGTRLLVL.

CDR3 coding DNA: TGTGCCAGCAGCCAAGGGGGCAGGGGCGTCGGCTACACCTTC. Translation: CASSQGGRGVGYTF. V usage is TRBV14 and J usage is TRBJ1-2, with D possibly being TRBD1 (6 bases). Germline CDR1 and CDR2: SGHDN and FVKESK. The CDR3 covers 14 residues. V gave up 1 base and J gave up 8 bases, with 14 bases separating them.

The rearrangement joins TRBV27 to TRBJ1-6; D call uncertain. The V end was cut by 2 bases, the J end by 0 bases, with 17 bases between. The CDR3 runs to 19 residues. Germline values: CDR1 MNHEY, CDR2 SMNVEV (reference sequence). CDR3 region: CASSLAGSGLSSYNSPLHF. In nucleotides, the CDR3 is TGTGCCAGCAGTTTAGCGGGCAGCGGCTTAAGCTCCTATAATTCACCCCTCCACTTT.

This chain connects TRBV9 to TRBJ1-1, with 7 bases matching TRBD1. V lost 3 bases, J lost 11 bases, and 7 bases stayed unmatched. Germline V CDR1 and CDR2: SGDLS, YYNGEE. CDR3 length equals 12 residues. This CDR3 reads CASSAEGQSAFF. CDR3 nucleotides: TGTGCCAGCAGCGCGGAGGGACAGTCGGCTTTCTTT.

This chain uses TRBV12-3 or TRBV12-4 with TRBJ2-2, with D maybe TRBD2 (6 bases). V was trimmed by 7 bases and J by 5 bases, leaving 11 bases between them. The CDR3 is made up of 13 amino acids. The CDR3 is CASNLGGTGELFF. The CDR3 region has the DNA TGTGCCAGCAACCTTGGGGGGACCGGGGAGCTGTTTTTT.

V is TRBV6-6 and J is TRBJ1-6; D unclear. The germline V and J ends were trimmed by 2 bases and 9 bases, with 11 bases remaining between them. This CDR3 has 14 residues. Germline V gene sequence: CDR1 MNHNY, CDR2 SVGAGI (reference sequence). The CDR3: CASSYGPNPSPLHF. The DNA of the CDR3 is TGTGCCAGCAGTTACGGGCCCAATCCTTCACCCCTCCACTTT.

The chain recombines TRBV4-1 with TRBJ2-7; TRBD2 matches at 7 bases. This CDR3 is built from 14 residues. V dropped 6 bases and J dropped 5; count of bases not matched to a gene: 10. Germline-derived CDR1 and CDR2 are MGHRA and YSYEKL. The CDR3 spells CASRGGSTNDEQYF. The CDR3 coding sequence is TGCGCCAGCAGGGGGGGGAGTACTAACGACGAGCAGTACTTC.

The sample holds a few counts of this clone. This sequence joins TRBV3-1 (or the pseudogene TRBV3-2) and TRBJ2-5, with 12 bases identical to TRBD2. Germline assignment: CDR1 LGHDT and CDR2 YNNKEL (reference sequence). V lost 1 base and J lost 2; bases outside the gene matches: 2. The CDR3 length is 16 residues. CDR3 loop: CASSQGTSGAQETQYF. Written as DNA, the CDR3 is TGTGCCAGCAGCCAAGGGACTAGCGGGGCGCAAGAGACCCAGTACTTC.

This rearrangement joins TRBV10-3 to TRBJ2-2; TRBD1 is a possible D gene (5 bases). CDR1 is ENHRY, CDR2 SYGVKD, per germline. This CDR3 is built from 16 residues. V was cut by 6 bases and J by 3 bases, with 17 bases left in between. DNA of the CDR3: TGTGCCATCAGCCCGGCTACAGGTTCCGACACCGGGGAGCTGTTTTTT. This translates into CAISPATGSDTGELFF.

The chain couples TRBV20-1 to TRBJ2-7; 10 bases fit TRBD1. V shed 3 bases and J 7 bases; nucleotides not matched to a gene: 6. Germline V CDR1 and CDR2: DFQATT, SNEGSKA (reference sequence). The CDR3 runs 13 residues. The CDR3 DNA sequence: TGCAGTGCTAGTCGACAGGGGGCGGGAGAGCAGTACTTC. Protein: CSASRQGAGEQYF.

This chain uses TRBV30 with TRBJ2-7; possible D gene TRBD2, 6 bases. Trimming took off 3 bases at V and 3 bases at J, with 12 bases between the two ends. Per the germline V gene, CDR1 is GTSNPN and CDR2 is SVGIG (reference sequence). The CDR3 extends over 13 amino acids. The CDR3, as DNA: TGTGCCTGGAGCGCGCTGGGGGGCTACGAGCAGTACTTC. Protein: CAWSALGGYEQYF.

The CDR3 nucleotides are TGTGCCAGCAGCGTAGCTAGTCCGCACACCGGGGAGCTGTTTTTT. Protein: CASSVASPHTGELFF. This chain connects TRBV9 to TRBJ2-2; no reliable D call. This CDR3 contains 15 residues. Trimming left V 0 bases short and J 3 bases short, with 9 bases between. The germline V gene has CDR1 SGDLS and CDR2 YYNGEE.

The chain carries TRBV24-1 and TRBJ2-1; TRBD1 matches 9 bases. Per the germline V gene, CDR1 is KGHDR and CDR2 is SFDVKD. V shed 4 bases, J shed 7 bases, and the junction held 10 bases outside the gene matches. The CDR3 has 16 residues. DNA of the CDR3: TGTGCCACCAGTGACCCCCCCGGGACAGGGTTTAATGAGCAGTTCTTC. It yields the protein CATSDPPGTGFNEQFF.

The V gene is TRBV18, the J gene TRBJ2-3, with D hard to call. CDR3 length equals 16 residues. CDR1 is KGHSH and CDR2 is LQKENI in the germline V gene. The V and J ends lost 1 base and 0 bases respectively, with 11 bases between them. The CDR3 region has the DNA TGTGCCAGCTCACCACGGAAGGCAGCTAGCACAGATACGCAGTATTTT. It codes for CASSPRKAASTDTQYF.

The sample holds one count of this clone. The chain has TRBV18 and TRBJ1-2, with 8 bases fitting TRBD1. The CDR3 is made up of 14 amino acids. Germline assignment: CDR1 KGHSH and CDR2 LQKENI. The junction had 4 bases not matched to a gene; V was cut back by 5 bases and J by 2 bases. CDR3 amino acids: CASSVGTGNYGYTF. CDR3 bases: TGTGCCAGCTCAGTCGGGACAGGAAACTATGGCTACACCTTC.

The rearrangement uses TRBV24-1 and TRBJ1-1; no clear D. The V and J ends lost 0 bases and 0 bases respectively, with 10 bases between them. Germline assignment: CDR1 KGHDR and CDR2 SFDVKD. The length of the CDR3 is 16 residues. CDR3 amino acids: CATSDLRESVNTEAFF. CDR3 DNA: TGTGCCACCAGTGATTTGCGCGAATCTGTGAACACTGAAGCTTTCTTT.

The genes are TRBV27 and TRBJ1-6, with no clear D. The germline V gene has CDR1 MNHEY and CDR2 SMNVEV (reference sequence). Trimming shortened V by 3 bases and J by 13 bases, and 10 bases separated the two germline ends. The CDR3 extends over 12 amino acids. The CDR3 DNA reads TGTGCCAGCAGTTTCCCCCGGGGTCCCCTCCACTTT. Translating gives CASSFPRGPLHF.

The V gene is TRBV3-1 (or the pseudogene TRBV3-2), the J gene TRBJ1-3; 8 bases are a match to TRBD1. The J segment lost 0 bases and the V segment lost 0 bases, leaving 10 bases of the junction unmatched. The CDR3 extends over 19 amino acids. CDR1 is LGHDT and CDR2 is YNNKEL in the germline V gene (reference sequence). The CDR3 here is CASSQDRTGINISGNTIYF. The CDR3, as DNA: TGTGCCAGCAGCCAAGATCGGACAGGGATTAATATCTCTGGAAACACCATATATTTT.

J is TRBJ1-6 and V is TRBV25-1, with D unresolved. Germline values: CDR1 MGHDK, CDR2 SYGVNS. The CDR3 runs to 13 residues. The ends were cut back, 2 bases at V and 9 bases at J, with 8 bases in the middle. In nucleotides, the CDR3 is TGTGCCAGCAGTGAAACGAACCCTTCACCCCTCCACTTT. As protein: CASSETNPSPLHF. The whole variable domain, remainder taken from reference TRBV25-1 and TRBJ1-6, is EADIYQTPRYLVIGTGKKITLECSQTMGHDKMYWYQQDPGMELHLIHYSYGVNSTEKGDLSSESTVSRIRTEHFPLTLESARPSHTSQYLCASSETNPSPLHFGNGTRLTVT.

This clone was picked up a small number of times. Written as DNA, the CDR3 is TGCAGCGTCCCGGGACTAGCGAGCGGCACCGGGGAGCTGTTTTTT. Translating it yields CSVPGLASGTGELFF. The V gene is TRBV29-1, the J gene TRBJ2-2; 10 bases are a match to TRBD2. In germline, CDR1 is SQVTM, CDR2 ANQGSEA. The CDR3 runs 15 residues. V lost 6 bases and J lost 4; bases outside the gene matches: 8.

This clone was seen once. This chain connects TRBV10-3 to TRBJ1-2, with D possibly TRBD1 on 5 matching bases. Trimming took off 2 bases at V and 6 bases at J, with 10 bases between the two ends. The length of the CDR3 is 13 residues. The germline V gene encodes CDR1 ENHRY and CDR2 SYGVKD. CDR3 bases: TGTGCCATCAGTGAGCCCTCCAGGGATGGCTACACCTTC. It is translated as CAISEPSRDGYTF.

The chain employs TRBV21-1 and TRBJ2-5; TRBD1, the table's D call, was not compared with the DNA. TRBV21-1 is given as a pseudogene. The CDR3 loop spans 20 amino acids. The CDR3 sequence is CASSNLTQGSPNRYQETQYF. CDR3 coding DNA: TGTGCCAGCAGCAACCTAACACAGGGGTCGCCAAATAGGTACCAAGAGACCCAGTACTTC.

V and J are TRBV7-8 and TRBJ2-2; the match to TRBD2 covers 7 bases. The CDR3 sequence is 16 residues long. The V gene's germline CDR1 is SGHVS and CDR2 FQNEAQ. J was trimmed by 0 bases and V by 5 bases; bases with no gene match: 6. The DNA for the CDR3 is TGTGCCAGCAGCAAAAATAGCGGGCCGAACACCGGGGAGCTGTTTTTT. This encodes CASSKNSGPNTGELFF.

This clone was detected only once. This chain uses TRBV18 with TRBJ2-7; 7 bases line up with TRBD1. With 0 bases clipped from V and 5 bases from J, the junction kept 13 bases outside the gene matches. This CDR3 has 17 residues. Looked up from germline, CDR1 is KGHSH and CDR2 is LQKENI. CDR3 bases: TGTGCCAGCTCACCACCGAGGTCGGGCAGGGGGAACGACGAGCAGTACTTC. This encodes CASSPPRSGRGNDEQYF.